This passage covers 30 T cell receptor beta chains from one sample sequenced in a study of T cells in Graves' hyperthyroidism and ophthalmopathy. TCR beta CDR3 regions were amplified from RNA. A set of HTBI primers served as the primers for a first-round RT-PCR of the TCR CDR3. TCRdb reprocessed the multiplex PCR reads with MiXCR, giving one entry per CDR3 protein. The table lists some 460,000 distinct CDR3 sequences, around a sixth of them singletons, with 7.5% to 9% in the top ten. Sequenced input: blood. Receptors were obtained from a young woman with Graves' hyperthyroidism.

In this sample, this clonotype turned up a few times. The gene calls are TRBV27 and TRBJ1-1; unclear D gene. V dropped 3 bases and J dropped 11 bases, with 10 bases sitting between them. Germline V gene lookup returns CDR1 MNHEY and CDR2 SMNVEV (reference sequence). The CDR3 is 11 residues long. CDR3 in amino acids: CASSFGLRAFF. CDR3 coding DNA: TGTGCCAGCAGTTTCGGGCTTAGGGCTTTCTTT.

The V gene is TRBV28, the J gene TRBJ2-7; TRBD1 agrees at 10 bases. The V gene's germline CDR1 is MDHEN and CDR2 SYDVKM. CDR3 size: 14 residues. Trimming took 3 bases from V and 6 from J; bases not matched to a gene: 5. CDR3 sequence (DNA): TGTGCCAGCAGTTTCCTCCGGGACAGGGGCGAGCAGTACTTC. This encodes CASSFLRDRGEQYF.

This clonotype has ten or more counts. V is TRBV2 and J is TRBJ2-5; possible D gene TRBD1, 6 bases. In germline, CDR1 is SNHLY, CDR2 FYNNEI. Trimming cost V 6 bases and J 5 bases, with 13 bases left between them. This CDR3 comprises 13 residues. Here the CDR3 DNA reads TGTGCCAGCAGCCTGACAGGCGGGGAGACCCAGTACTTC. This gives the protein CASSLTGGETQYF.

The chain couples TRBV27 to TRBJ1-5; D ambiguous. Germline loops: CDR1 MNHEY, CDR2 SMNVEV (reference sequence). V was cut by 11 bases and J by 6 bases, with 20 bases left in between. This CDR3 is 14 amino acids long. This CDR3 is CAVIRRPRVQPQHF. In DNA form, the CDR3 reads TGTGCCGTCATCCGACGGCCTAGGGTTCAGCCCCAGCATTTT.

This clonotype has just a few counts. The chain uses TRBV20-1 and TRBJ1-2, with D possibly being TRBD1 (5 bases). Germline CDR1 DFQATT, CDR2 SNEGSKA (reference sequence). With 3 bases removed from V and 8 bases from J, the gap between germline ends came to 16 bases. The CDR3 is 13 amino acids. CDR3 DNA sequence: TGCAGTGCTAGTGGGGACGCTCGGGTGGGCTACACCTTC. Translating it yields CSASGDARVGYTF.

This clonotype came up many times. This sequence joins TRBV12-3 or TRBV12-4 and TRBJ2-1; D is unclear. This CDR3 has 16 amino acids. V lost 1 base and J 4 bases, leaving 14 bases between the germline ends. The CDR3 DNA reads as TGTGCCAGCAGTTTAGGCGCAGATCTCCGTTACAATGAGCAGTTCTTC. Its translation: CASSLGADLRYNEQFF.

At least ten counts were recorded for this clonotype. This chain links TRBV3-1 with TRBJ2-7, with D possibly matching TRBD2 (6 bases). The V end was cut by 4 bases, the J end by 0 bases, with 13 bases between. The CDR3 is 15 amino acids. Germline CDR1 and CDR2: LGHDT and YNNKEL (reference sequence). In DNA, the CDR3 is TGTGCCAGCAGCCGAAAGGGACTTAGCTCCTACGAGCAGTACTTC. It encodes CASSRKGLSSYEQYF.

Many counts were recorded for this clonotype. The chain combines TRBV7-9 with TRBJ2-5; D is ambiguous. Trimming stripped 4 bases from V and 2 bases from J, with 20 bases between. CDR3 size: 17 residues. The germline V gene encodes CDR1 SEHNR and CDR2 FQNEAQ (reference sequence). CDR3 loop: CASSYLQTDSNQETQYF. The CDR3 nucleotides read TGTGCCAGCAGCTATCTTCAAACGGATTCAAATCAAGAGACCCAGTACTTC.

The chain links TRBV30 to TRBJ1-2; D might be TRBD1 (6 bases). With 7 bases removed from V and 2 bases from J, the gap between germline ends came to 14 bases. Germline V lookup: CDR1 GTSNPN, CDR2 SVGIG (reference sequence). The CDR3 length is 13 residues. This chain's CDR3 is CALNPGANYGYTF. The CDR3 region has the DNA TGTGCCTTAAATCCAGGGGCGAACTATGGCTACACCTTC. Variable domain in full (rest from reference TRBV30 and TRBJ1-2): SQTIHQWPATLVQPVGSPLSLECTVEGTSNPNLYWYRQAAGRGLQLLFYSVGIGQISSEVPQNLSASRPQDRQFILSSKKLLLSDSGFYLCALNPGANYGYTFGSGTRLTVV.

In regard to this clonotype: Germline is not matched at one junction end, which may reflect a read error. The chain joins TRBV10-3 to TRBJ2-5; weak D call: TRBD1 (5 bases). From germline, CDR1 is ENHRY and CDR2 SYGVKD. The CDR3 contains 12 residues. Here the CDR3 reads CAISESGPAAHF. The CDR3 DNA reads as TGTGCCATCAGTGAGTCGGGGCCTGCGGCGCACTTC.

This clonotype was detected ten times or more. V usage is TRBV12-3 or TRBV12-4 and J usage is TRBJ2-3, with D uncertain. V lost 2 bases and J 2 bases, leaving 8 bases between the germline ends. The CDR3 contains 14 residues. In nucleotides, the CDR3 is TGTGCCAGCAGTTTATCCTCGTACACAGATACGCAGTATTTT. Translated: CASSLSSYTDTQYF.

In this sample, this clonotype turned up many times. The chain employs TRBV6-1 and TRBJ2-5; D uncertain. The germline gives CDR1 MNHNS, CDR2 SASEGT. V lost 5 bases and J lost 5, with 21 bases in between. The CDR3 sequence is 16 residues long. The CDR3, as DNA: TGTGCCAGCAGTTCCGCCTTCCATGGGGTCCGGGAGACCCAGTACTTC. Its protein is CASSSAFHGVRETQYF.

This clonotype has a count of ten or more. The chain carries TRBV11-2 and TRBJ1-4, with TRBD1 matching 7 bases. Germline V gene data show CDR1 as SGHAT and CDR2 as FQNNGV. The V gene end was trimmed by 0 bases and the J gene end by 8 bases; junction bases not matched to a gene: 6. The CDR3 extends over 15 amino acids. DNA for the CDR3: TGTGCCAGCAGCTTAGATCGGACAGGACACGAAAAACTGTTTTTT. Its protein product is CASSLDRTGHEKLFF. Variable domain in full (rest from reference TRBV11-2 and TRBJ1-4): EAGVAQSPRYKIIEKRQSVAFWCNPISGHATLYWYQQILGQGPKLLIQFQNNGVVDDSQLPKDRFSAERLKGVDSTLKIQPAKLEDSAVYLCASSLDRTGHEKLFFGSGTQLSVL.

This clonotype was counted only a few times. This chain links TRBV18 with TRBJ1-4; 8 positions agree with TRBD1. Germline CDR1 is KGHSH and CDR2 is LQKENI. The CDR3 extends over 15 amino acids. V lost 2 bases, J lost 7 bases, and 6 bases stayed unmatched. In DNA form, the CDR3 reads TGTGCCAGCTCACCAGGTGACAGGGGCGGTGAAAAACTGTTTTTT. It yields the protein CASSPGDRGGEKLFF.

This clonotype was detected many times. The V gene is TRBV12-3 or TRBV12-4, the J gene TRBJ2-7; TRBD1 or TRBD2 may be the D gene (6 bases each). This CDR3 has 14 amino acids. V was shortened by 1 base and J by 2 bases, with 9 bases between the two germline ends. The CDR3 loop reads CASSLGGAAYEQYF. CDR3 sequence (DNA): TGTGCCAGCAGTTTAGGGGGGGCCGCCTACGAGCAGTACTTC.

This clonotype was seen a few times. The J gene is TRBJ2-7, the V gene TRBV28; 11 nucleotides match TRBD2. The junction had 5 bases not matched to a gene; V was cut back by 4 bases and J by 6 bases. Per germline, CDR1 MDHEN and CDR2 SYDVKM. The CDR3 totals 14 residues. The CDR3: CASSWTSGFGEQYF. CDR3 nucleotide sequence: TGTGCCAGCAGTTGGACTAGCGGGTTTGGCGAGCAGTACTTC. Together with reference TRBV28 and TRBJ2-7, the CDR3 gives the full variable domain: DVKVTQSSRYLVKRTGEKVFLECVQDMDHENMFWYRQDPGLGLRLIYFSYDVKMKEKGDIPEGYSVSREKKERFSLILESASTNQTSMYLCASSWTSGFGEQYFGPGTRLTVT.

This clonotype was detected ten times or more. This chain uses TRBV20-1 with TRBJ1-2, with TRBD1 matching 7 bases. J was trimmed by 4 bases and V by 2 bases; bases with no gene match: 10. The germline V gene has CDR1 DFQATT and CDR2 SNEGSKA (reference sequence). The CDR3 contains 15 residues. The CDR3 DNA follows: TGCAGTGCTAGATGGACAGGAGTCTTGGGCTATGGCTACACCTTC. Encoded protein: CSARWTGVLGYGYTF.

This clonotype was found many times. The chain carries TRBV9 and TRBJ1-5, with D possibly TRBD1 on 6 matching bases. V was pared by 0 bases and J by 2 bases, with 6 bases between. The CDR3 contains 14 residues. Germline V gene lookup returns CDR1 SGDLS and CDR2 YYNGEE. The CDR3 sequence is CASSVAGGNQPQHF. CDR3 nucleotides: TGTGCCAGCAGCGTAGCAGGGGGCAATCAGCCCCAGCATTTT.

This clonotype was seen only a few times. The CDR3 loop reads CASSPTPGTSGGDEQFF. The DNA for the CDR3 is TGTGCCAGCAGCCCGACCCCCGGGACTAGCGGGGGGGACGAGCAGTTCTTC. This chain uses TRBV2 with TRBJ2-1; TRBD2 matches at 16 bases. The junction had 12 bases not matched to a gene; V was cut back by 6 bases and J by 10 bases. The germline CDR1 and CDR2 sequences are SNHLY and FYNNEI. The CDR3 spans 17 residues. Supplemented by reference TRBV2 and TRBJ2-1, the full variable domain reads EPEVTQTPSHQVTQMGQEVILRCVPISNHLYFYWYRQILGQKVEFLVSFYNNEISEKSEIFDDQFSVERPDGSNFTLKIRSTKLEDSAMYFCASSPTPGTSGGDEQFFGPGTRLTVL.

The gene calls are TRBV19 and TRBJ2-7; 7 bases match TRBD2. V lost 4 bases and J lost 6; bases outside the gene matches: 12. In germline, CDR1 is LNHDA, CDR2 SQIVND (reference sequence). This CDR3 region has 15 residues. This CDR3 reads CASSTTGGWVGEQYF. The DNA of the CDR3 is TGTGCCAGTAGTACCACGGGGGGATGGGTCGGCGAGCAGTACTTC.

This clonotype was counted many times. The chain is built from TRBV20-1 and TRBJ2-7; a possible D gene is TRBD2 (5 bases). The V gene lost 1 base and the J gene lost 5 bases, with 21 bases spanning the gap. Germline lookup yields CDR1 DFQATT and CDR2 SNEGSKA (reference sequence). The CDR3 contains 16 residues. CDR3 sequence: CSARGLARGENHEQYF. Here the CDR3 DNA reads TGCAGTGCTAGAGGCCTAGCCCGGGGAGAGAACCACGAGCAGTACTTC.

This clonotype came up many times. In DNA form, the CDR3 reads TGTGCCACCAGTGACTCGACAGGGTCCGGGAGCGAGCAGTACTTC. Protein product: CATSDSTGSGSEQYF. This chain connects TRBV24-1 to TRBJ2-7; D possibly corresponds to TRBD1 (7 bases). The V and J ends lost 4 bases and 6 bases respectively, with 18 bases between them. Germline loops: CDR1 KGHDR, CDR2 SFDVKD. The CDR3 is 15 amino acids.

This clonotype was seen at least ten times. The rearrangement links TRBV24-1 to TRBJ1-5, with 8 positions matching TRBD1. The length of the CDR3 is 14 residues. Trimming at V came to 10 bases and at J to 1 base, leaving 5 bases not matched to a gene. The germline V gene has CDR1 KGHDR and CDR2 SFDVKD. CDR3 in amino acids: CATQGAGSNQPQHF. The CDR3, as DNA: TGTGCCACGCAGGGGGCCGGGAGCAATCAGCCCCAGCATTTT.

This clonotype was counted at least ten times. The genes are TRBV7-9 and TRBJ2-3; 10 bases are shared with TRBD1. This CDR3 comprises 16 residues. CDR1 SEHNR and CDR2 FQNEAQ come from the germline V gene (reference sequence). V lost 0 bases, J lost 1 base, and 1 base stayed unmatched. CDR3 coding DNA: TGTGCCAGCAGCTTAGCTGGGACAGGGGGCACAGATACGCAGTATTTT. It translates to CASSLAGTGGTDTQYF.

Turning to this clonotype: Just one base apart from a much larger clone, this may be a read error. The chain joins TRBV4-1 to TRBJ2-3; TRBD2 matches 11 bases. The trim removed 8 bases at V and 2 bases at J, leaving 9 bases unmatched. Germline values: CDR1 MGHRA, CDR2 YSYEKL. The CDR3 is 16 residues long. CDR3 coding DNA: TGCGCCAGCGGCAAGGGGACTAGCGGATTCACAGATACGCAGTATTTT. It is translated as CASGKGTSGFTDTQYF.

The sample holds a few counts of this clonotype. This chain joins TRBV5-1 and TRBJ1-2; 11 bases line up with TRBD1. Germline assignment: CDR1 SGHRS and CDR2 YFSETQ. V dropped 4 bases and J dropped 8; count of bases not matched to a gene: 7. CDR3 length: 14 amino acids. DNA for the CDR3: TGCGCCAGCAGCGGGGACAGGGGGACGAGAGGCTACACCTTC. Residues: CASSGDRGTRGYTF.

This clonotype was counted only a few times. The J gene is TRBJ2-6, the V gene TRBV12-3 or TRBV12-4; 9 nucleotides agree with TRBD1. CDR3 length: 17 amino acids. Trimming took 3 bases from V and 0 from J; bases not matched to a gene: 3. CDR3 nucleotides: TGTGCCAGCAGTTTGTACAGGGGGCTCTCTGGGGCCAACGTCCTGACTTTC. As protein: CASSLYRGLSGANVLTF.

The sample holds many counts of this clonotype. The chain combines TRBV6-1 with TRBJ2-5, with 9 bases that match TRBD1. Germline assignment: CDR1 MNHNS and CDR2 SASEGT. This CDR3 is 15 amino acids long. V was pared by 5 bases and J by 1 base, with 5 bases of the junction left unmatched. CDR3 amino acids: CASSRPGQGQETQYF. The DNA of the CDR3 is TGTGCCAGCAGTAGACCGGGACAGGGCCAAGAGACCCAGTACTTC.

This chain uses TRBV20-1 with TRBJ1-5; possibly TRBD1 for D (5 bases). The CDR3 contains 15 residues. V lost 0 bases, J lost 3 bases, and 12 bases lay in between. From germline, CDR1 is DFQATT and CDR2 SNEGSKA (reference sequence). The DNA for the CDR3 is TGCAGTGCTAGAGATCGCAGGGAGACCAATCAGCCCCAGCATTTT. Translation gives CSARDRRETNQPQHF.

In this sample, this clonotype turned up many times. The V call is TRBV13, the J call TRBJ1-1, with D tentatively TRBD1 (5 bases). The germline V gene has CDR1 PRHDT and CDR2 FYEKMQ (reference sequence). This CDR3 is 16 amino acids long. Trimming left V 5 bases short and J 0 bases short, with 16 bases between. The CDR3 loop reads CASSPGRGRLNTEAFF. Here the CDR3 DNA reads TGTGCCAGCAGCCCTGGAAGGGGCAGGTTGAACACTGAAGCTTTCTTT.